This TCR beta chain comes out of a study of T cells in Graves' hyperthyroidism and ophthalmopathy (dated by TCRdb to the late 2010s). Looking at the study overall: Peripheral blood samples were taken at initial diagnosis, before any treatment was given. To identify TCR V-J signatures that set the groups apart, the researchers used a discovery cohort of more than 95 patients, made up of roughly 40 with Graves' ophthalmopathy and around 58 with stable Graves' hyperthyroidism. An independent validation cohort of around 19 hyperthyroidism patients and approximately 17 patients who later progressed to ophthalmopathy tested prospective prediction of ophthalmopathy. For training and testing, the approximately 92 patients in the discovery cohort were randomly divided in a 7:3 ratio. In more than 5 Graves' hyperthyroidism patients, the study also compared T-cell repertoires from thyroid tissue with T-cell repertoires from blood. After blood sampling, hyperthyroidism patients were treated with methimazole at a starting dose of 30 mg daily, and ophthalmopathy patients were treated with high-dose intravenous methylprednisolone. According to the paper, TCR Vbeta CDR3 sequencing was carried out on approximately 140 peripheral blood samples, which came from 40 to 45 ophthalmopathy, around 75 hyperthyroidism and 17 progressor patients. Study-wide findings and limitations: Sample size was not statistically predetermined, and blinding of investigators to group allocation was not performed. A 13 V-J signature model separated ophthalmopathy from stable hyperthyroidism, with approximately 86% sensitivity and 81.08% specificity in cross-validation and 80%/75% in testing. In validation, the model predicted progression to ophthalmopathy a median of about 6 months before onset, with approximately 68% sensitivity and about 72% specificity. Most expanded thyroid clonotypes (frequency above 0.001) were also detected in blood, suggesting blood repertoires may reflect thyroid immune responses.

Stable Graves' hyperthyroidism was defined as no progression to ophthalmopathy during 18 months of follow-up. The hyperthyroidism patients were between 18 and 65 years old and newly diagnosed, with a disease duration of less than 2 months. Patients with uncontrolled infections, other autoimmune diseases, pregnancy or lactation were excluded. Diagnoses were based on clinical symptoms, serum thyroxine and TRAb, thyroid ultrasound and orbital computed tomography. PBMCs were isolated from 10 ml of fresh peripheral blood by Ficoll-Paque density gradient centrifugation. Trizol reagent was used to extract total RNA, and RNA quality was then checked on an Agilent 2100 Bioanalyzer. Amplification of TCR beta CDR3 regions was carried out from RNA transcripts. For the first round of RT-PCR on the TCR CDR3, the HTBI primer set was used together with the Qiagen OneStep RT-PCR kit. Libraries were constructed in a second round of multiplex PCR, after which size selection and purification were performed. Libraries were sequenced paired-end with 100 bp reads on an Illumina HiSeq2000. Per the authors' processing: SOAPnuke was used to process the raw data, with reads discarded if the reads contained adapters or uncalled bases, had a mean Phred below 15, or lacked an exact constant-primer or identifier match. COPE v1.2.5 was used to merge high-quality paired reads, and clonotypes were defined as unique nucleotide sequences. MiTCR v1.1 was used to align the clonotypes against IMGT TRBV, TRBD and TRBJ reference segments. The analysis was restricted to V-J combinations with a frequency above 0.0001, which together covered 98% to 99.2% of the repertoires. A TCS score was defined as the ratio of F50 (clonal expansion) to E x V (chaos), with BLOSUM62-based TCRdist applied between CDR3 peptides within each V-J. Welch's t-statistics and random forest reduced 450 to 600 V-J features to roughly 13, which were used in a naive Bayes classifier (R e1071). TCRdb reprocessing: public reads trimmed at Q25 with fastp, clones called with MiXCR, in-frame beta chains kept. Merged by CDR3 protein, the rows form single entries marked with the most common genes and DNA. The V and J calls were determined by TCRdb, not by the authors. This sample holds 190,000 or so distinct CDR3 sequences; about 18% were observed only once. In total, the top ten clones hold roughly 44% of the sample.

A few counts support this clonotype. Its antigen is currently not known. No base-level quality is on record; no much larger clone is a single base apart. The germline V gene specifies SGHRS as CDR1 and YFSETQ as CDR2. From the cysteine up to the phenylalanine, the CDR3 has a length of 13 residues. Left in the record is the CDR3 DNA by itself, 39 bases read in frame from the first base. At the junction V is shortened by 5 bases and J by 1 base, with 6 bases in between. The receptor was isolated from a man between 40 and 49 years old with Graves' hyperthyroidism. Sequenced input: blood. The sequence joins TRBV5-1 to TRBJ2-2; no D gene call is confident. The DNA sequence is TGCGCCAGCAGTCAAAGGAACACCGGGGAGCTGTTTTTT. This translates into CASSQRNTGELFF.